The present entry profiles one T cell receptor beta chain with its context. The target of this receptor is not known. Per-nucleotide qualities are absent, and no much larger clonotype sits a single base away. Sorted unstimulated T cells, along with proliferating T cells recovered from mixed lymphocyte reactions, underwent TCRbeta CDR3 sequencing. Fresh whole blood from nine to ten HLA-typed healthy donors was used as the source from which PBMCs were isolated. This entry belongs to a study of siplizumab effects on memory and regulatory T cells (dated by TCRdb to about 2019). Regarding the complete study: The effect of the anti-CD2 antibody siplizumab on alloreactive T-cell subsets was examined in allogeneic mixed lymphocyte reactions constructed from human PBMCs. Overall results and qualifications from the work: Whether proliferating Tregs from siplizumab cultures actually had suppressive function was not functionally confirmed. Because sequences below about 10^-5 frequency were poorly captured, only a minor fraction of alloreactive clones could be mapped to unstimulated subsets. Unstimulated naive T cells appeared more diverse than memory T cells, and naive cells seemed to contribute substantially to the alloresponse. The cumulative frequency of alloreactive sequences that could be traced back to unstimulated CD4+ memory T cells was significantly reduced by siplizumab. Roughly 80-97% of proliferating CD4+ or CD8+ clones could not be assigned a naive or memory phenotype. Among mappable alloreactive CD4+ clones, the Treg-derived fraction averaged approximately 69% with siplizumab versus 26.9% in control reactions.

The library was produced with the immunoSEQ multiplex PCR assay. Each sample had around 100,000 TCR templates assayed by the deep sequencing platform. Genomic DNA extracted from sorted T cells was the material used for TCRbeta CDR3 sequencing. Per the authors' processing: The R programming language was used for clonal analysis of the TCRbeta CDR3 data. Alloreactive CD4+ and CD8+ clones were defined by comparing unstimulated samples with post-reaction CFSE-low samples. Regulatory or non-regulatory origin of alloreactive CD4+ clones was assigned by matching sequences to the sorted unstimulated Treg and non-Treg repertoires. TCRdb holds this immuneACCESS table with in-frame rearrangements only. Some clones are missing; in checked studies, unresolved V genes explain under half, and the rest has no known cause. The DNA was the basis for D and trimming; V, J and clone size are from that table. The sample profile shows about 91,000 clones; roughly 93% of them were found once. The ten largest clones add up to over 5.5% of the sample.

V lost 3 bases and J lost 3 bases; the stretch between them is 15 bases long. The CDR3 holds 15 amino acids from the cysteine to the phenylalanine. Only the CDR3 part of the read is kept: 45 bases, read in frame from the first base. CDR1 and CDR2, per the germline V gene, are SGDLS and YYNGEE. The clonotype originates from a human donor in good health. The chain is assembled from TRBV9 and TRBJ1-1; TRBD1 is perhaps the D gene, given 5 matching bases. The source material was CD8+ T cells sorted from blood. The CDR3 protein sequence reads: CASSEQGTGDTEAFF. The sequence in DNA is TGTGCCAGCAGCGAACAAGGGACGGGAGACACTGAAGCTTTCTTT.